This T cell receptor beta chain stems from a study of OX40 agonist ivuxolimab in advanced cancers. This CDR3 region has 13 residues. CDR1 KGHSH and CDR2 LQKENI come from the germline V gene. V shed 6 bases, J shed 4 bases, and the junction held 5 bases outside the gene matches. TCRdb keeps only in-frame clones here, not all; method: immunoSEQ multiplex PCR. The sample carries 25,000 to 35,000 clones, about 88% recorded once. This receptor was identified in an adult with an advanced solid tumor such as melanoma, head and neck, liver or kidney cancer. The chain couples TRBV18 to TRBJ1-2, with TRBD1 identical over 7 bases. The starting material was CD4+ or CD8+ T cells sorted from blood, obtained in a trial of the OX40 agonist ivuxolimab. Written as DNA, the CDR3 is TGTGCCAGCTCGCGGGACAGCGGCTATGGCTACACCTTC. Encoded protein: CASSRDSGYGYTF.